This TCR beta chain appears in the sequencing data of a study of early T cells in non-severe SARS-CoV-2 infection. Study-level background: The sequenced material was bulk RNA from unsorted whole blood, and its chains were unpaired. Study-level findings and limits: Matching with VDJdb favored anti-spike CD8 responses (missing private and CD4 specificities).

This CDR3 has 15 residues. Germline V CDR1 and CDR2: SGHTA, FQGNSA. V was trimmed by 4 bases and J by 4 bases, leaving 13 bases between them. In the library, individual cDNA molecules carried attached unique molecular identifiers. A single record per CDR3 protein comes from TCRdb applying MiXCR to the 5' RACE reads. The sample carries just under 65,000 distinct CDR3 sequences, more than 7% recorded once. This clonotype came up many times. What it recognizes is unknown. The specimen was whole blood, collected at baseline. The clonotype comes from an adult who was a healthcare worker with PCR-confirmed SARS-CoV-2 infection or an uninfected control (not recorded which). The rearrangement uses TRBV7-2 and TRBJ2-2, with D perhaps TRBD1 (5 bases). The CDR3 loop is CASSSRQFTTGELFF. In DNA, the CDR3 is TGTGCCAGCAGCTCCCGACAGTTTACCACCGGGGAGCTGTTTTTT. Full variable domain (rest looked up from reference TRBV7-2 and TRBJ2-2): GAGVSQSPSNKVTEKGKDVELRCDPISGHTALYWYRQSLGQGLEFLIYFQGNSAPDKSGLPSDRFSAERTGGSVSTLTIQRTQQEDSAVYLCASSSRQFTTGELFFGEGSRLTVL.